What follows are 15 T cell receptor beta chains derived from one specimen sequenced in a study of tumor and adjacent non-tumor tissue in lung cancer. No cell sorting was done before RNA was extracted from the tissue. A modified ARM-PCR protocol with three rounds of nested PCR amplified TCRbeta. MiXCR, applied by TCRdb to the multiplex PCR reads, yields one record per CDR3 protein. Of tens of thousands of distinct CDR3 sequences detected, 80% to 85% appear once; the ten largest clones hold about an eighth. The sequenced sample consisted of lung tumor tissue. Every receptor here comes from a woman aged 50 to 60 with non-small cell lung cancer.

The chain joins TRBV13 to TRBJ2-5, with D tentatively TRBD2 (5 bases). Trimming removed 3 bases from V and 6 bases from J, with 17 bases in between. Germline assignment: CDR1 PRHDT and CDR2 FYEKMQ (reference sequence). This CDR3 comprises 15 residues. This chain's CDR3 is CASSFPDRGWKTQYF. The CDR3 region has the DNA TGTGCCAGCAGCTTCCCGGACCGGGGATGGAAGACCCAGTACTTC.

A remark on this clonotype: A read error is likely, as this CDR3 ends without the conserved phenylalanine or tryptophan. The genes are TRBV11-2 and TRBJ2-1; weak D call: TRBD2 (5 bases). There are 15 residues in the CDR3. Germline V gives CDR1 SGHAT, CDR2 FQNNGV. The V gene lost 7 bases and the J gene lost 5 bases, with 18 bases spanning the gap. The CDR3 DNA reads TGTGCCAGCAACTTTATAGCAGGAGGAGACAATGAGCAGTTCCCC. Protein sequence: CASNFIAGGDNEQFP.

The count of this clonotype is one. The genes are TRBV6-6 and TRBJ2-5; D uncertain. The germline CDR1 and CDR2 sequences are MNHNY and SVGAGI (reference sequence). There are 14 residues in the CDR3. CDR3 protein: CTTSYPGKAETQYF. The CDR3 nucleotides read TGTACCACCAGTTATCCAGGAAAGGCGGAGACCCAGTACTTC.

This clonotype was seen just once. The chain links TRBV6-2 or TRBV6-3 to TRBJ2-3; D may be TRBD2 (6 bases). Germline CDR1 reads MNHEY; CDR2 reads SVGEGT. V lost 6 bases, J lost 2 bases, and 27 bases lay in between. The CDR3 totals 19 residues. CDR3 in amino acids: CASRLSPSINGGVTDTQYF. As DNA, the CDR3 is TGTGCCAGCAGACTCTCTCCCTCTATTAACGGGGGAGTCACAGATACGCAGTATTTT.

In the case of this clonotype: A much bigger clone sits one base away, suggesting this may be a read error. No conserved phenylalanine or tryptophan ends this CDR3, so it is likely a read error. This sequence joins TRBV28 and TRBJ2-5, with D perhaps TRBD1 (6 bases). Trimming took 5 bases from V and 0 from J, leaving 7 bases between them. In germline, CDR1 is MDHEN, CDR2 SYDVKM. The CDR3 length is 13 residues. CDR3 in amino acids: CASSKGDQETQYL. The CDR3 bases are TGTGCCAGCAGTAAGGGGGACCAAGAGACCCAGTACCTC.

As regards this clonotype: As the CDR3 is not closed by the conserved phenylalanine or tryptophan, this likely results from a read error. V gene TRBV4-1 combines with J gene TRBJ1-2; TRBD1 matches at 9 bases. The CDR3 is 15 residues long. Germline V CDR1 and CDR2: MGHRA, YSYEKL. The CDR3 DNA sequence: TGTGCCAGCAGCCCAGGACAGGGGCGAAACTATGGCTACACCTTA. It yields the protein CASSPGQGRNYGYTL.

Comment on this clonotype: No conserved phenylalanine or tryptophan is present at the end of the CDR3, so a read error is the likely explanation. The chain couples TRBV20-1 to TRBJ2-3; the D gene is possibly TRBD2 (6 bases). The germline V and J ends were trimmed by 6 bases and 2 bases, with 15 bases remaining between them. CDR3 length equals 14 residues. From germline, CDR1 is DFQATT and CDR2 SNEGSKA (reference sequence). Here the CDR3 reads CSAIRDSLTDTQYC. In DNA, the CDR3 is TGCAGTGCCATACGGGACTCCCTCACAGATACGCAGTATTGT.

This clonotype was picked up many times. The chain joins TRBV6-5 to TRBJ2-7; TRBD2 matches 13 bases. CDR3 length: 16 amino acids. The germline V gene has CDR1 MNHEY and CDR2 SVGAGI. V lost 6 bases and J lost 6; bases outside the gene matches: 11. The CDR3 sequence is CASRKRTSGSPREQYF. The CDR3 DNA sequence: TGTGCCAGCAGGAAGAGGACTAGCGGGAGCCCACGCGAGCAGTACTTC.

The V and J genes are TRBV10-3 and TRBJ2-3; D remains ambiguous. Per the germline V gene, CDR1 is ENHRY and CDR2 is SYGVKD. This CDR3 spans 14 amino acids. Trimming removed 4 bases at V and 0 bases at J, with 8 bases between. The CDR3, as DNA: TGTGCCATCAGTGTTAGTGACAGCACAGATACGCAGTATTTT. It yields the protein CAISVSDSTDTQYF.

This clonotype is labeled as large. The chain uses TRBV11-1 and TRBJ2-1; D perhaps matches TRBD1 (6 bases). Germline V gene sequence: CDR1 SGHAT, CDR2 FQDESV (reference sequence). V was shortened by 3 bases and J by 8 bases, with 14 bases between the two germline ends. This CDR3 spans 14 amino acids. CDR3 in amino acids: CASSFRQAFDEQFF. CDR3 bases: TGTGCCAGCAGCTTCCGACAGGCTTTCGATGAGCAGTTCTTC.

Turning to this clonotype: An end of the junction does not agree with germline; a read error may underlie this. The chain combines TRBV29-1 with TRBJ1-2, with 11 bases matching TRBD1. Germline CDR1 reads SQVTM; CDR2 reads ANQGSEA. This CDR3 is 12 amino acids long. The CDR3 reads CSVEDRGRGYSF. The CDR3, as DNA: TGCAGCGTTGAGGACAGGGGGCGTGGCTACAGCTTC.

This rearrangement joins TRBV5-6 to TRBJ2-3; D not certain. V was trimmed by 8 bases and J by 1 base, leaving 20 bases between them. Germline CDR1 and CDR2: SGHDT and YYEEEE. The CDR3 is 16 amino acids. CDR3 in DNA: TGTGCCAGGAGACCCAGATTCGCTGCAGGCACAGATACGCAGTATTTT. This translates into CARRPRFAAGTDTQYF.

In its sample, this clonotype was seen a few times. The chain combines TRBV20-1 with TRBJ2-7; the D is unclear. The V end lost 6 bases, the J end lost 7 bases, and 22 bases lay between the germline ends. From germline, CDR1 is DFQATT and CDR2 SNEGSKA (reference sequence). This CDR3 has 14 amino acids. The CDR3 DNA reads TGCAGTGCCATCAGAGGCTCGGTGCAATATGAGCAGTACTTC. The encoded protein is CSAIRGSVQYEQYF.

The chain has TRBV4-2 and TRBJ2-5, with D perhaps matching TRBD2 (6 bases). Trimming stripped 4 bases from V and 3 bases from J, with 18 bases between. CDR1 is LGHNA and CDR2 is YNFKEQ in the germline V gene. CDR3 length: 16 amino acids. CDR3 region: CASSRTIEANEETQYF. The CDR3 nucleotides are TGTGCCAGCAGCCGGACTATCGAGGCAAACGAAGAGACCCAGTACTTC.

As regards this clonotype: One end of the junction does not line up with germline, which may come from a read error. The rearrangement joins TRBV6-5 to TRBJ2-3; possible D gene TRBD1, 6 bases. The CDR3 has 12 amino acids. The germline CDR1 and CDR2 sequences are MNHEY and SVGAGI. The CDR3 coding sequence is TGTGCCAGCGGGGGCCTCTCAGATATGCAGTATTTT. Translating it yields CASGGLSDMQYF.